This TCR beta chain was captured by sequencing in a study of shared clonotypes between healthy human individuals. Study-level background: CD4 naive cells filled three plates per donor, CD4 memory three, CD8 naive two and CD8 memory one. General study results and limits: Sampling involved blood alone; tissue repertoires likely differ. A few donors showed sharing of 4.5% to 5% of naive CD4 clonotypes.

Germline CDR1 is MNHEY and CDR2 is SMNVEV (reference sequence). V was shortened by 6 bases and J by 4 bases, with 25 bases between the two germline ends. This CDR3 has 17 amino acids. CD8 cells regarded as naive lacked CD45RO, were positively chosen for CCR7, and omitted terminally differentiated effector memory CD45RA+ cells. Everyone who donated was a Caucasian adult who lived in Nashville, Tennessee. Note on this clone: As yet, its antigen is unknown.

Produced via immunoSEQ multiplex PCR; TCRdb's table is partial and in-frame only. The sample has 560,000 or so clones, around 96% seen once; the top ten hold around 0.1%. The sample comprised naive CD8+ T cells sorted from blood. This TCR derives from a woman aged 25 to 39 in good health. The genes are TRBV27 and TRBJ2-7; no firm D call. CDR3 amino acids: CASRPSVKEDLKYEQYF. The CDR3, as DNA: TGTGCCAGCAGACCTTCGGTAAAAGAGGATTTAAAATACGAGCAGTACTTC.